This TCR beta chain was captured by sequencing in a study of cytotoxic CD8 clonotypes in ibrutinib-treated CLL. Study details: Of a cohort that held around 10 relapsed/refractory and some 14 treatment-naive patients, under 18 were IGHV unmutated.

Points on this clone: No antigen is known for it.

Overall study findings and caveats: Pretreatment clonality was elevated relative to age-matched healthy donors and paralleled circulating CD8+ T-cell counts. Samples were collected at differing times from sustained-remission and progressing patients.

Genomic DNA for TCR beta libraries, approximately 2 micrograms, came from cryopreserved PBMCs. The CDR3 spans 15 residues. In germline, CDR1 is MNHEY, CDR2 SMNVEV (reference sequence). V dropped 4 bases and J dropped 9 bases, with 19 bases sitting between them. Assay: immunoSEQ multiplex PCR; the TCRdb copy retains only in-frame clones and omits some. The sample yields 110,000 to 150,000 clones, 80% to 95% seen once. The material was PBMCs, obtained after 12 months of ibrutinib treatment. This TCR was sampled from a human donor with chronic lymphocytic leukemia. The chain links TRBV27 to TRBJ2-1; possibly TRBD1 for D (6 bases). CDR3 DNA: TGTGCCAGCAGTTCGGATCATTGGACAGCCGGTGAGCAGTTCTTC. Its protein product is CASSSDHWTAGEQFF.